These 26 T cell receptor beta chains were all obtained from the same sample, sequenced in a study of OX40 agonist ivuxolimab in advanced cancers. Libraries were prepared by immunoSEQ multiplex PCR; TCRdb keeps only in-frame clonotypes and omits some of them. Among around 60,000 clones listed, about 89% were seen once. Sequencing was performed on CD4+ or CD8+ T cells sorted from blood, taken in a trial of the OX40 agonist ivuxolimab. Receptors were obtained from an adult with an advanced solid tumor such as melanoma, head and neck, liver or kidney cancer.

CDR3 in amino acids: CASSPGLREMNTEAFF. In DNA form, the CDR3 reads TGCGCCAGCAGCCCCGGACTCAGGGAGATGAACACTGAAGCTTTCTTT. V usage is TRBV5-1 and J usage is TRBJ1-1; tentative D call: TRBD1 (5 bases). This CDR3 spans 16 amino acids. Germline V gene data show CDR1 as SGHRS and CDR2 as YFSETQ. V lost 4 bases, J lost 0 bases, and 16 bases lay in between. The full variable domain, rest sourced from reference TRBV5-1 and TRBJ1-1, is KAGVTQTPRYLIKTRGQQVTLSCSPISGHRSVSWYQQTPGQGLQFLFEYFSETQRNKGNFPGRFSGRQFSNSRSEMNVSTLELGDSALYLCASSPGLREMNTEAFFGQGTRLTVV.

The chain links TRBV6-1 to TRBJ2-7; 7 positions agree with TRBD2. Trimming took 5 bases from V and 0 from J; bases not matched to a gene: 7. The V gene's germline CDR1 is MNHNS and CDR2 SASEGT. This CDR3 comprises 15 residues. The CDR3: CASSSLGGGSYEQYF. Written as DNA, the CDR3 is TGTGCCAGCAGTTCCCTGGGGGGGGGCTCCTACGAGCAGTACTTC.

The chain employs TRBV7-6 and TRBJ2-7; 10 bases line up with TRBD2. This CDR3 comprises 16 residues. The V gene's germline CDR1 is SGHVS and CDR2 FNYEAQ. The V gene end was trimmed by 1 base and the J gene end by 3 bases; junction bases not matched to a gene: 6. This chain's CDR3 is CASSLVSAGGYYEQYF. The CDR3 bases are TGTGCCAGCAGCTTAGTTTCAGCGGGGGGGTACTACGAGCAGTACTTC.

This chain links TRBV7-2 with TRBJ2-3; D might be TRBD1 (5 bases). Germline V gives CDR1 SGHTA, CDR2 FQGNSA. Trimming stripped 4 bases from V and 2 bases from J, with 13 bases between. The CDR3 is 15 amino acids. The DNA of the CDR3 is TGTGCCAGCAGCTCTCAGGGAATACCCACAGATACGCAGTATTTT. It specifies CASSSQGIPTDTQYF.

This sequence joins TRBV6-6 and TRBJ2-7; possibly TRBD1 for D (6 bases). V dropped 7 bases and J dropped 2 bases, with 15 bases sitting between them. The CDR3 spans 14 residues. The germline V gene encodes CDR1 MNHNY and CDR2 SVGAGI (reference sequence). The CDR3, as DNA: TGTGCCAGCAAAGAACAGGGTTCAACCTACGAGCAGTACTTC. It encodes CASKEQGSTYEQYF.

V usage is TRBV28 and J usage is TRBJ1-2; unclear D gene. Per germline, CDR1 MDHEN and CDR2 SYDVKM. CDR3 length equals 16 residues. Trimming stripped 6 bases from V and 0 bases from J, with 17 bases between. CDR3 sequence reads: CASSPEVVLANYGYTF. DNA for the CDR3: TGTGCCAGCAGCCCCGAGGTGGTCCTGGCTAACTATGGCTACACCTTC.

The rearrangement uses TRBV10-3 and TRBJ2-1, with a possible D match to TRBD1 (6 bases). Germline V gives CDR1 ENHRY, CDR2 SYGVKD. The CDR3 length is 14 residues. V shed 6 bases and J shed 3 bases, with 12 bases lying between them. CDR3 amino acids: CAIRGGDFYNEQFF. CDR3 DNA sequence: TGTGCCATCAGAGGGGGAGACTTCTACAATGAGCAGTTCTTC.

This sequence joins TRBV27 and TRBJ2-1, with D perhaps being TRBD1 or TRBD2 (5 bases each). The length of the CDR3 is 12 residues. Germline V CDR1 and CDR2: MNHEY, SMNVEV (reference sequence). Trimming removed 6 bases from V and 8 bases from J, with 11 bases in between. In nucleotides, the CDR3 is TGTGCCAGCAGGACGGGGCACGATGAGCAGTTCTTC. It encodes CASRTGHDEQFF.

The rearrangement joins TRBV19 to TRBJ1-4; no clear D. The ends were cut back, 9 bases at V and 7 bases at J, with 15 bases in the middle. The CDR3 sequence is 13 residues long. Germline V gene data show CDR1 as LNHDA and CDR2 as SQIVND (reference sequence). DNA for the CDR3: TGTGCCAGCAAACCCGGACTCGTTGAAAAACTGTTTTTT. Translating gives CASKPGLVEKLFF.

This clone was detected only once. V is TRBV6-5 and J is TRBJ2-3; 11 nucleotides match TRBD2. Germline V CDR1 and CDR2: MNHEY, SVGAGI. V gave up 2 bases and J gave up 4 bases; unmatched junction bases: 5. The CDR3 spans 16 residues. CDR3 sequence reads: CASSYHTSGGADTQYF. The CDR3, as DNA: TGTGCCAGCAGTTACCATACTAGCGGGGGTGCAGATACGCAGTATTTT.

This rearrangement joins TRBV5-1 to TRBJ1-6; D call uncertain. CDR3 size: 10 residues. Looked up from germline, CDR1 is SGHRS and CDR2 is YFSETQ. Trimming shortened V by 5 bases and J by 11 bases, and 5 bases separated the two germline ends. This chain's CDR3 is CASRRTPLHF. The CDR3 DNA reads as TGCGCCAGCAGAAGAACACCCCTCCACTTT.

This clone was counted a single time. The genes are TRBV10-3 and TRBJ2-7; possibly TRBD1 for D (6 bases). This CDR3 is built from 13 residues. CDR1 and CDR2 from the germline V gene are ENHRY and SYGVKD. Trimming shortened V by 8 bases and J by 2 bases, and 13 bases separated the two germline ends. This CDR3 reads CAIASGQAYEQYF. CDR3 sequence (DNA): TGTGCCATCGCCTCGGGACAAGCCTACGAGCAGTACTTC.

J is TRBJ2-7 and V is TRBV9; D is unresolved. V lost 0 bases and J lost 3, with 7 bases in between. This CDR3 is 13 amino acids long. Germline V gene sequence: CDR1 SGDLS, CDR2 YYNGEE. Written as DNA, the CDR3 is TGTGCCAGCAGCGTAGCTCCCCTCTACGAGCAGTACTTC. It yields the protein CASSVAPLYEQYF.

This chain joins TRBV29-1 and TRBJ1-5; TRBD1 is a possible D gene (6 bases). The CDR3 spans 15 residues. Germline loops: CDR1 SQVTM, CDR2 ANQGSEA. V lost 8 bases and J lost 0, with 17 bases in between. CDR3 protein: CSSRDRLYSNQPQHF. The CDR3 DNA is TGCAGCTCCCGAGACAGGTTATATAGCAATCAGCCCCAGCATTTT.

This clone appeared once. V usage is TRBV2 and J usage is TRBJ2-1, with D hard to call. Looked up from germline, CDR1 is SNHLY and CDR2 is FYNNEI. The length of the CDR3 is 11 residues. Trimming took 4 bases from V and 6 from J, leaving 4 bases between them. CDR3 sequence reads: CASSAGNEQFF. DNA of the CDR3: TGTGCCAGCAGTGCGGGCAATGAGCAGTTCTTC.

The chain couples TRBV11-3 to TRBJ2-1; possibly TRBD1 or TRBD2 for D (5 bases each). The CDR3 is made up of 12 amino acids. Trimming removed 3 bases from V and 12 bases from J, with 12 bases in between. Looked up from germline, CDR1 is SGHNT and CDR2 is YENEEA. In DNA, the CDR3 is TGTGCCAGCAGCTTCTCGGGGACGGGGCAGTTCTTC. Protein: CASSFSGTGQFF.

The chain uses TRBV5-5 and TRBJ1-3; D gene uncertain. Germline loops: CDR1 SGHKS, CDR2 YYEKEE (reference sequence). The CDR3 has 13 residues. Trimming took off 4 bases at V and 8 bases at J, with 13 bases between the two ends. The CDR3 DNA is TGTGCCAGCAGCGCGAACTACTATGACACCATATATTTT. Protein product: CASSANYYDTIYF.

This clone was counted between two and nine times. The chain joins TRBV18 to TRBJ1-5; TRBD1 matches at 9 bases. The CDR3 spans 16 residues. CDR1 is KGHSH and CDR2 is LQKENI in the germline V gene. With V trimmed by 4 bases and J by 1 base, 5 bases remained unmatched. The CDR3 DNA sequence: TGTGCCAGCTCACTCACAGGGGGCGGGAGCAATCAGCCCCAGCATTTT. It codes for CASSLTGGGSNQPQHF.

The chain carries TRBV18 and TRBJ2-2; the match to TRBD1 covers 9 bases. The CDR3 sequence is 15 residues long. Per germline, CDR1 KGHSH and CDR2 LQKENI. Trimming at V came to 3 bases and at J to 7 bases, leaving 6 bases not matched to a gene. The CDR3 DNA follows: TGTGCCAGCTCACCTCTACAGGGGGCAGACGGGGAGCTGTTTTTT. Translated, it gives CASSPLQGADGELFF. Filled out from reference TRBV18 and TRBJ2-2, the complete variable domain reads NAGVMQNPRHLVRRRGQEARLRCSPMKGHSHVYWYRQLPEEGLKFMVYLQKENIIDESGMPKERFSAEFPKEGPSILRIQQVVRGDSAAYFCASSPLQGADGELFFGEGSRLTVL.

The rearrangement joins TRBV30 to TRBJ2-5; the D gene is possibly TRBD2 (5 bases). V dropped 0 bases and J dropped 5 bases, with 13 bases sitting between them. The CDR3 length is 14 residues. Per the germline V gene, CDR1 is GTSNPN and CDR2 is SVGIG (reference sequence). The CDR3 loop reads CAWSVLGPRETQYF. DNA of the CDR3: TGTGCCTGGAGTGTACTAGGGCCCAGGGAGACCCAGTACTTC.

The J gene is TRBJ2-1, the V gene TRBV15; the D is unclear. Between the trimmed V and J ends, which lost 0 bases and 6 bases, there was a span of 9 bases. The CDR3 runs 14 residues. Germline assignment: CDR1 LNHNV and CDR2 YYDKDF (reference sequence). The CDR3 reads CATSRDSGPNEQFF. For the CDR3, the DNA is TGTGCCACCAGCAGAGACTCGGGTCCCAATGAGCAGTTCTTC.

This chain uses TRBV28 with TRBJ2-7; the D gene is possibly TRBD1 (6 bases). The CDR3 sequence is 15 residues long. CDR1 MDHEN and CDR2 SYDVKM come from the germline V gene. Deletions cut 4 bases from V and 1 base from J, with 14 bases between. CDR3 residues: CASSSRTGISYEQYF. The CDR3 DNA is TGTGCCAGCAGTTCCCGAACAGGGATTTCCTACGAGCAGTACTTC.

In its sample, this clone was seen a few times. The chain is built from TRBV29-1 and TRBJ1-1; D gene uncertain. V lost 5 bases to trimming and J lost 4 bases, with 8 bases between them. The CDR3 contains 11 residues. Germline V gene sequence: CDR1 SQVTM, CDR2 ANQGSEA. CDR3 residues: CSVKFGTEAFF. In DNA form, the CDR3 reads TGCAGCGTTAAATTTGGCACTGAAGCTTTCTTT.

V and J are TRBV28 and TRBJ2-3; no firm D call. CDR1 and CDR2 (germline): MDHEN, SYDVKM. The CDR3 spans 12 residues. V was cut by 4 bases and J by 4 bases, with 6 bases left in between. The CDR3 bases are TGTGCCAGCAGTTCGATGGCAGATACGCAGTATTTT. Encoded protein: CASSSMADTQYF.

This chain uses TRBV4-2 with TRBJ1-4; the D gene is possibly TRBD1 (5 bases). Trimming stripped 0 bases from V and 2 bases from J, with 13 bases between. Germline CDR1 and CDR2: LGHNA and YNFKEQ. The CDR3 runs 17 residues. The CDR3 reads CASSQDWAGRTNEKLFF. The CDR3 DNA reads as TGTGCCAGCAGCCAAGACTGGGCAGGGCGCACTAATGAAAAACTGTTTTTT.

The chain links TRBV10-1 to TRBJ2-7; D might be TRBD1 or TRBD2, each matching 7 bases. V was pared by 2 bases and J by 5 bases, with 10 bases between. Germline CDR1 reads WNHNN; CDR2 reads SYGVQD (reference sequence). CDR3 size: 13 residues. The CDR3 DNA is TGCGCCAGCAGTGAGGCAGGGGGGGACGAGCAGTACTTC. Encoded protein: CASSEAGGDEQYF.